One sample yielded the 17 T cell receptor beta chains listed below, sequenced in a study of T cells in Graves' hyperthyroidism and ophthalmopathy (dated 2019 in TCRdb). Receptors were amplified or captured by multiplex PCR. Sequencing instrument: Illumina HiSeq 2000. Amplification of TCR beta CDR3 regions was carried out from RNA transcripts. A first-round RT-PCR of the TCR CDR3 used the HTBI primer set with the Qiagen OneStep RT-PCR kit. TCRdb reprocessed the public reads (quality trimming at Q25 with fastp, clone calling with MiXCR) and kept in-frame beta chains. Each CDR3 protein gets just one entry, which takes the most common genes and DNA from the rows behind it. The table for this sample lists under 450,000 distinct CDR3 sequences; about 18% of them were counted only once. Clones ranked in the top ten supply 30% to 40% of the sample. The sequenced sample was blood. These receptors all stem from a woman aged 25 to 45 with Graves' hyperthyroidism that later progressed to Graves' ophthalmopathy.

In this sample, this clonotype turned up many times. The chain uses TRBV6-2 or TRBV6-3 and TRBJ2-4; 9 positions match TRBD1. Germline lookup yields CDR1 MNHEY and CDR2 SVGEGT. J lost 6 bases, V lost 7 bases, and 4 bases had no gene match. This CDR3 comprises 13 residues. Here the CDR3 reads CASKLGQGNIQYF. The CDR3 nucleotides are TGTGCCAGCAAATTGGGACAGGGAAACATTCAGTACTTC.

This clonotype was seen a handful of times. This chain connects TRBV4-1 to TRBJ2-3, with a weak D call TRBD2 (7 bases). Trimming removed 1 base at V and 7 bases at J, with 15 bases between. The CDR3 extends over 15 amino acids. Germline V CDR1 and CDR2: MGHRA, YSYEKL. The CDR3 here is CASSQVIAGANTQYF. The CDR3 DNA follows: TGCGCCAGCAGCCAAGTGATCGCGGGGGCAAATACGCAGTATTTT.

This clonotype was seen repeatedly, ten times or more. V usage is TRBV5-1 and J usage is TRBJ1-5; no firm D call. V shed 0 bases and J shed 2 bases, with 6 bases lying between them. The CDR3 contains 14 residues. Germline V CDR1 and CDR2: SGHRS, YFSETQ. CDR3 sequence: CASSLGIGNQPQHF. As DNA, the CDR3 is TGCGCCAGCAGCTTGGGGATAGGCAATCAGCCCCAGCATTTT.

This clonotype showed up just a few times. The chain couples TRBV2 to TRBJ2-1; TRBD2 matches 7 bases. The CDR3 loop spans 15 amino acids. V lost 3 bases to trimming and J lost 4 bases; unmatched junction nucleotides: 6. Germline V gene sequence: CDR1 SNHLY, CDR2 FYNNEI. CDR3 sequence: CASSDATSWYNEQFF. For the CDR3, the DNA is TGTGCCAGCAGTGACGCGACTAGCTGGTACAATGAGCAGTTCTTC.

This clonotype occurred many times. J is TRBJ2-1 and V is TRBV7-9; D is ambiguous. This CDR3 comprises 13 residues. Trimming cost V 9 bases and J 6 bases, with 15 bases left between them. In germline, CDR1 is SEHNR, CDR2 FQNEAQ (reference sequence). The CDR3 coding sequence is TGTGCCAGTGGTGGTACCAACCTCAATGAGCAGTTCTTC. Its translation is CASGGTNLNEQFF.

V and J are TRBV12-3 or TRBV12-4 and TRBJ2-7; 7 bases agree with TRBD1. J was trimmed by 2 bases and V by 5 bases; bases with no gene match: 6. The CDR3 covers 14 residues. In DNA form, the CDR3 reads TGTGCCAGCAGTCCCTGGGACAGCCCCTACGAGCAGTACGTC. Protein sequence: CASSPWDSPYEQYV.

This clonotype has ten or more counts. The V gene is TRBV10-3, the J gene TRBJ1-1, with a weak D call TRBD1 (5 bases). Trimming pared 3 bases from V and 3 bases from J, leaving 14 bases between. The CDR3 has 15 residues. The germline V gene has CDR1 ENHRY and CDR2 SYGVKD. CDR3 protein: CAISDVGGSDTEAFF. The CDR3 bases are TGTGCCATCAGTGACGTTGGGGGGTCGGACACTGAAGCTTTCTTT.

This clonotype was counted only a few times. The chain uses TRBV10-2 and TRBJ2-7; no definite D call. This CDR3 has 13 amino acids. The germline V gene encodes CDR1 WSHSY and CDR2 SAAADI. The V end lost 0 bases, the J end lost 3 bases, and 6 bases lay between the germline ends. For the CDR3, the DNA is TGCGCCAGCAGTGAGTCAACGTTCTACGAGCAGTACTTC. Amino acid sequence: CASSESTFYEQYF.

This chain joins TRBV20-1 and TRBJ2-3; 8 bases align to TRBD1. The CDR3 covers 14 residues. CDR1 and CDR2 from the germline V gene are DFQATT and SNEGSKA (reference sequence). The V and J ends lost 2 bases and 1 base, in that order; junction bases with no gene match: 2. This CDR3 is CSARPDRGTDTQYF. The CDR3 coding sequence is TGCAGTGCTAGACCGGACAGGGGCACAGATACGCAGTATTTT.

In its sample, this clonotype was seen many times. At one of its ends the junction is not consistent with the germline gene, which may arise from a read error. This chain joins TRBV7-2 and TRBJ2-1; D unclear. Germline V gives CDR1 SGHTA, CDR2 FQGNSA. The CDR3 loop spans 13 amino acids. The CDR3 region is CASRLGSYNGQFF. CDR3 nucleotide sequence: TGTGCCAGCAGGCTGGGGTCCTACAATGGGCAGTTCTTC.

This clonotype was detected ten times or more. The chain has TRBV6-1 and TRBJ2-7; D is uncertain. CDR1 is MNHNS, CDR2 SASEGT, per germline. V was cut by 1 base and J by 0 bases, with 13 bases left in between. The CDR3 consists of 16 residues. The CDR3 DNA sequence: TGTGCCAGCAGTGAAGGGGAAGGGATCAGCTCCTACGAGCAGTACTTC. Amino acids: CASSEGEGISSYEQYF.

This clonotype was counted at least ten times. The chain joins TRBV6-2 or TRBV6-3 to TRBJ1-1; possibly TRBD1 for D (5 bases). Trimming removed 0 bases from V and 4 bases from J, with 15 bases in between. In germline, CDR1 is MNHEY, CDR2 SVGEGT. The CDR3 has 16 amino acids. In DNA, the CDR3 is TGTGCCAGCAGTTACTCGAGGGGCGGTAGCGTCACTGAAGCTTTCTTT. Protein: CASSYSRGGSVTEAFF.

The table lists this clonotype with a few counts. Sequence at one end of the junction differs from germline and may be a read error. The chain combines TRBV19 with TRBJ1-1; no definite D call. Germline lookup yields CDR1 LNHDA and CDR2 SQIVND (reference sequence). The CDR3 is 13 amino acids. CDR3 DNA: TGTGCAAGTACCCCTTTGGGTAGAGGTGAAGCTTTCTTT. It codes for CASTPLGRGEAFF.

This clonotype has a count of ten or more. This chain uses TRBV28 with TRBJ1-1; no definite D call. CDR1 and CDR2 from the germline V gene are MDHEN and SYDVKM. The CDR3 runs 11 residues. The germline V and J ends were trimmed by 7 bases and 1 base, with 4 bases remaining between them. The CDR3 sequence: CASIENTEAFF. Written as DNA, the CDR3 is TGTGCCAGCATTGAGAACACTGAAGCTTTCTTT.

This clonotype occurred a few times. The chain recombines TRBV19 with TRBJ1-5; D not resolved. The length of the CDR3 is 16 residues. Germline CDR1 is LNHDA and CDR2 is SQIVND (reference sequence). V lost 2 bases, J lost 5 bases, and 16 bases lay in between. The DNA for the CDR3 is TGTGCCAGTAGTATAACCCGCCGGGATCGAGATCAGCCCCAGCATTTT. This sequence encodes CASSITRRDRDQPQHF.

A note on this clonotype: A much larger clonotype is one base distant, so this may be a read error. The chain joins TRBV20-1 to TRBJ2-1, with D perhaps matching TRBD1 or TRBD2 (6 bases each). The CDR3 consists of 16 residues. CDR1 and CDR2 (germline): DFQATT, SNEGSKA (reference sequence). The V and J ends lost 7 bases and 9 bases respectively, with 28 bases between them. The CDR3 nucleotides read TGCAGTGTCCCCCCCCGTCACAGGGACACGGGGGTTGAGCAGTTCTTC. Encoded protein: CSVPPRHRDTGVEQFF.

J is TRBJ2-7 and V is TRBV5-1; D is unclear. The V and J ends lost 4 bases and 2 bases respectively, with 7 bases between them. Germline V gene sequence: CDR1 SGHRS, CDR2 YFSETQ. The CDR3 sequence is 12 residues long. The CDR3 here is CASSGRAYEQYF. CDR3 DNA sequence: TGCGCCAGCAGCGGCAGAGCCTACGAGCAGTACTTC.